This TCR beta chain was obtained from a study of T-cell reconstitution after alpha-beta-depleted transplantation in children. This clonotype was detected only once. CDR3 length: 16 residues. CDR1 and CDR2 (germline): MNHEY, SVGEGT. V was pared by 2 bases and J by 5 bases, with 16 bases between. Unique molecular identifiers were incorporated into the prepared TCRbeta library. One entry per CDR3 protein, called by TCRdb with MiXCR from the PCR reads. The sample includes about 640,000 distinct CDR3 sequences, 16% of them seen just once. The chain is built from TRBV6-2 or TRBV6-3 and TRBJ2-1, with D possibly being TRBD2 (5 bases). The input for sequencing was PBMCs from the stem cell graft donor, taken from the stem cell graft. The receptor's source is a human donor who donated a stem cell graft to a child with acute myeloid leukemia. The DNA of the CDR3 is TGTGCCAGCAGTTACCCGGGGATCGGTGAGGACAATGAGCAGTTCTTC. Residues: CASSYPGIGEDNEQFF.